This T cell receptor (beta chain) was sequenced in a study of PD-1 blockade in classical Hodgkin lymphoma. The time point here: cycle 4 day 1 (C4D1), after 5 to 7 weeks of nivolumab. After autologous stem cell transplantation all patients relapsed, and prior brentuximab vedotin exposure differed between cohorts. Assay used: immunoSEQ multiplex PCR; TCRdb lists only in-frame clones, some missing. The sample includes about 96,000 clones, under 95% of them seen just once. The study's findings and limits: Patients starting nivolumab less than 1 year after ASCT had lower diversity and were excluded from later analyses. By C4D1 there was a significant rise in CD4+ TCR diversity but not in CD8+ TCR diversity. Baseline diversity resembling that of newly diagnosed patients was seen in complete responders.

Trimming removed 1 base at V and 0 bases at J, with 10 bases between. The CDR3 is 16 residues long. Germline assignment: CDR1 KGHSH and CDR2 LQKENI. Turning to this clone: Its cognate antigen is unknown.

Sequenced material: peripheral blood mononuclear cells (PBMCs), taken before the fourth cycle of nivolumab. The genes are TRBV18 and TRBJ2-1; no firm D call. The receptor was derived from a human donor with classical Hodgkin lymphoma. The CDR3 nucleotides are TGTGCCAGCTCACCACAAAGGAAAAGCTCCTACAATGAGCAGTTCTTC. Its protein is CASSPQRKSSYNEQFF. The variable domain in full, completed from reference TRBV18 and TRBJ2-1, reads NAGVMQNPRHLVRRRGQEARLRCSPMKGHSHVYWYRQLPEEGLKFMVYLQKENIIDESGMPKERFSAEFPKEGPSILRIQQVVRGDSAAYFCASSPQRKSSYNEQFFGPGTRLTVL.